This T cell receptor beta chain was obtained from a study of Ad26.COV2.S vaccination and SARS-CoV-2 variants (dated by TCRdb to about 2021). For the wider study: Donors in the vaccine arm were drawn from COV1001, a phase I-IIa trial of Ad26.COV2.S in healthy adults that was multicentre, randomized, double-blind and placebo-controlled. TCRbeta repertoire sequencing served as the tool for gauging how specific and how broad the SARS-CoV-2-reactive T cell receptors were following Ad26.COV2.S vaccination. Blinding of investigators to trial group allocation was maintained during experiments and outcome assessment. The TCR-sequenced set comprised about 30 samples: 19 Ad26.COV2.S vaccine recipients, 5 placebo recipients and 8 SARS-CoV-2 convalescent individuals. Trial participants were randomized into five groups of five, in which low-dose or high-dose Ad26.COV2.S was given once or twice, or placebo was given on both occasions. Ad26.COV2.S was given intramuscularly at 5x10^10 or 1x10^11 viral particles, as a single shot or as two shots 56 days apart. Broad study findings and their caveats: It was noted by the authors that total T cell responses may have been underestimated by the TCR breadth and depth analyses. The study was not powered to compare responses between vaccine doses or regimens. Higher spike-specific TCR breadth was observed in Ad26.COV2.S recipients than in placebo recipients (P = 0.0014). After vaccination, substantial breadth of spike-specific CD8+ and CD4+ T cell responses was reported. Vaccine and placebo recipients had similar non-spike TCR breadth, a finding consistent with the vaccine containing only spike.

The immunoSEQ Assay was used to sequence TCRbeta CDR3 regions. After extraction, genomic DNA underwent amplification by bias-controlled multiplex PCR, followed by high-throughput sequencing. The paper's processing steps were these. To quantify the absolute abundance of every unique TCRbeta CDR3 region, sequences were collapsed and filtered. T cell fraction was estimated by normalizing TCRbeta template counts to usable DNA, which was measured by amplifying reference genes present in all nucleated cells. Repertoire TCRs were annotated as SARS-CoV-2-specific when V gene, CDR3 amino acid sequence and J gene were exactly matched to a known reactive TCR set. The reference SARS-CoV-2 TCR set came from MIRA and was filtered for enrichment in COVID-19-positive ImmuneCODE repertoires, removing public or cross-reactive TCRs. Using the MIRA antigens, annotated TCRs were further analysed by specific ORF or by position within an ORF. Breadth was defined as the number of annotated unique rearrangements divided by the total number of unique productive rearrangements, and depth was defined as the summed frequency of the annotated unique rearrangements. Two-sided Wilcoxon rank-sum tests were applied when comparing TCR breadth between groups. The table comes from immuneACCESS by way of TCRdb, which keeps in-frame sequences with V and J called. Part of the clones is missing from these tables; in studies checked, under half for an unresolved V gene and the rest for unknown reasons. The V and J calls and clone size were taken over from that table, and D and trimming were inferred from the DNA. The sample yields about 440,000 clones; roughly 87% were counted once. The ten largest make up 9.5% to 15% of the sample.

The treatment or condition label on this specimen signifies: approximately 18 received Ad26.COV2.S at low or high dose, single or two shots; roughly five received placebo; per-sample allocation not given. Repertoires of vaccine and placebo recipients were sequenced from samples collected on day 63 after the first injection. In Cohort 1b, 25 or so adults aged 18-55 years were enrolled at a single site in Boston, USA, between 29 July and 7 August 2020. Ad26.COV2.S was a replication-incompetent adenovirus type 26 vector that expressed a prefusion-stabilized SARS-CoV-2 spike protein derived from the original Wuhan strain. Details on this clone: Its antigen target is currently unknown. Per-base qualities were not stored, and no clone one base away is much larger.

From its cysteine to its phenylalanine, the CDR3 spans 13 amino acids. The kept DNA is CDR3 alone, 39 bases in frame from the first base. Reading the germline V gene gives CDR1 MDHEN and CDR2 SYDVKM. Trimming takes 3 bases from V and 2 bases from J, and the germline ends sit 4 bases apart. Here the sequenced sample was peripheral blood, taken in a trial of Ad26.COV2.S vaccine versus placebo. The chain joins TRBV28 to TRBJ2-2; no D gene can be assigned with confidence. This clonotype was obtained from a person between 18 and 60 years old who received the Ad26.COV2.S COVID-19 vaccine or a placebo. The nucleotide sequence is given as TGTGCCAGCAGTTTTGTAAACACCGGGGAGCTGTTTTTT. This yields the protein CASSFVNTGELFF. The full variable domain, with segments outside the CDR3 supplied by the reference TRBV28 and TRBJ2-2 proteins, appears as DVKVTQSSRYLVKRTGEKVFLECVQDMDHENMFWYRQDPGLGLRLIYFSYDVKMKEKGDIPEGYSVSREKKERFSLILESASTNQTSMYLCASSFVNTGELFFGEGSRLTVL.